The 11 T cell receptor beta chains given below trace back to one sample, sequenced in a study of blood T cell repertoires in COVID-19. Assay: immunoSEQ multiplex PCR; the TCRdb copy retains only in-frame clones and omits some. The sample includes about 73,000 clones, approximately 83% of them seen just once. The sample consisted of peripheral blood. The receptor source for this set is a human donor in a cohort sampled during active COVID-19.

The rearrangement links TRBV15 to TRBJ1-4; TRBD1 might be the D (5 bases). The CDR3 is made up of 13 amino acids. Trimming removed 6 bases at V and 7 bases at J, with 12 bases between. Germline V lookup: CDR1 LNHNV, CDR2 YYDKDF (reference sequence). CDR3 region: CATRGPGPEKLFF. CDR3 DNA sequence: TGTGCCACCAGGGGGCCAGGGCCTGAAAAACTGTTTTTT.

V usage is TRBV9 and J usage is TRBJ2-5; 7 nucleotides align to TRBD2. V was pared by 0 bases and J by 1 base, with 18 bases of the junction left unmatched. Germline V gene lookup returns CDR1 SGDLS and CDR2 YYNGEE. The CDR3 length is 20 residues. The CDR3 loop reads CASSVGVRAGVPGGQETQYF. In DNA, the CDR3 is TGTGCCAGCAGCGTAGGAGTGAGGGCGGGGGTCCCCGGGGGCCAAGAGACCCAGTACTTC.

This clone was recorded only once. V and J are TRBV6-2 or TRBV6-3 and TRBJ1-2; no clear D. Germline assignment: CDR1 MNHEY and CDR2 SVGEGT. The V and J ends lost 0 bases and 4 bases respectively, with 6 bases between them. The CDR3 contains 13 residues. CDR3 coding DNA: TGTGCCAGCAGTTACTCAGGAGGCTATGGCTACACCTTC. Amino acids: CASSYSGGYGYTF.

The chain has TRBV7-9 and TRBJ1-4; 7 nucleotides line up with TRBD1. The CDR3 has 14 residues. V lost 5 bases and J lost 2; bases outside the gene matches: 2. From germline, CDR1 is SEHNR and CDR2 FQNEAQ (reference sequence). CDR3 bases: TGTGCCAGCAGCCGGGACAGCACTAATGAAAAACTGTTTTTT. Translation: CASSRDSTNEKLFF.

The chain carries TRBV7-8 and TRBJ2-7, with 9 bases that match TRBD2. The CDR3 covers 15 residues. J was trimmed by 0 bases and V by 1 base; bases with no gene match: 1. Germline V gene data show CDR1 as SGHVS and CDR2 as FQNEAQ. The CDR3 bases are TGTGCCAGCAGCTTAGGAGCGGGGGGCTCCTACGAGCAGTACTTC. It codes for CASSLGAGGSYEQYF.

J is TRBJ2-5 and V is TRBV5-1; TRBD1 matches at 9 bases. Looked up from germline, CDR1 is SGHRS and CDR2 is YFSETQ. Germline trimming cut 0 bases from V and 2 bases from J; bases unmatched to any gene: 5. CDR3 length: 16 residues. The CDR3 coding sequence is TGCGCCAGCAGCTTGGTAGGGACAGGGCCACAAGAGACCCAGTACTTC. Its protein is CASSLVGTGPQETQYF. The entire variable domain, with the rest obtained from reference TRBV5-1 and TRBJ2-5, is as follows: KAGVTQTPRYLIKTRGQQVTLSCSPISGHRSVSWYQQTPGQGLQFLFEYFSETQRNKGNFPGRFSGRQFSNSRSEMNVSTLELGDSALYLCASSLVGTGPQETQYFGPGTRLLVL.

The CDR3 loop reads CAVNEQYF. The CDR3, as DNA: TGTGCTGTAAACGAGCAGTACTTC. The chain carries TRBV28 and TRBJ2-7; D gene unclear. Per germline, CDR1 MDHEN and CDR2 SYDVKM. The CDR3 consists of 8 residues.

This clone has only a few counts. The rearrangement joins TRBV18 to TRBJ2-1; 14 bases line up with TRBD2. V gave up 3 bases and J gave up 7 bases; unmatched junction bases: 2. Germline CDR1 reads KGHSH; CDR2 reads LQKENI. CDR3 size: 15 residues. The CDR3 reads CASSPTSGGANEQFF. The CDR3 DNA reads TGTGCCAGCTCACCGACTAGCGGGGGGGCAAATGAGCAGTTCTTC.

This sequence joins TRBV6-1 and TRBJ2-2; no clear D gene. The germline V and J ends were trimmed by 2 bases and 6 bases, with 4 bases remaining between them. The V gene's germline CDR1 is MNHNS and CDR2 SASEGT. The CDR3 covers 12 residues. CDR3: CASSEWPGELFF. The CDR3 nucleotides are TGTGCCAGCAGTGAATGGCCCGGGGAGCTGTTTTTT.

The chain employs TRBV6-1 and TRBJ2-3, with TRBD1 matching 8 bases. The V and J ends lost 2 bases and 2 bases, in that order; junction bases with no gene match: 3. The CDR3 contains 15 residues. Germline loops: CDR1 MNHNS, CDR2 SASEGT. The CDR3 loop reads CASSEIRGHTDTQYF. In DNA form, the CDR3 reads TGTGCCAGCAGTGAAATCAGGGGGCACACAGATACGCAGTATTTT.

In this sample, this clone turned up once. The same CDR3 is also encoded by other DNA sequences in this sample. The gene calls are TRBV5-1 and TRBJ1-5; D is uncertain. Trimming removed 0 bases at V and 0 bases at J, with 4 bases between. The CDR3 loop spans 14 amino acids. Germline V CDR1 and CDR2: SGHRS, YFSETQ. CDR3 coding DNA: TGCGCCAGCAGCTTGGGCGGTAGCAATCAGCCCCAGCATTTT. Amino acid sequence: CASSLGGSNQPQHF.